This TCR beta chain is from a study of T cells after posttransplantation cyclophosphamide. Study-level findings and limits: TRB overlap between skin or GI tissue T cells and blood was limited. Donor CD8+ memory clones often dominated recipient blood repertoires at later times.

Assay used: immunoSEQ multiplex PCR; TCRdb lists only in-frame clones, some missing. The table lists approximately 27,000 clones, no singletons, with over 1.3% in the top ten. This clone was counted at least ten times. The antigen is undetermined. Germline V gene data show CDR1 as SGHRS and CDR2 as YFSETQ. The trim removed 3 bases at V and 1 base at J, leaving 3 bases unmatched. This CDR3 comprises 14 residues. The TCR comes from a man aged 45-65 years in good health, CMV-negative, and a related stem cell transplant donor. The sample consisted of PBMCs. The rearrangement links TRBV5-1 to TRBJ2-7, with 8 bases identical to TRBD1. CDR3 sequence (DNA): TGCGCCAGCAGCTCCCAGGGGGCATCCTACGAGCAGTACTTC. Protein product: CASSSQGASYEQYF.